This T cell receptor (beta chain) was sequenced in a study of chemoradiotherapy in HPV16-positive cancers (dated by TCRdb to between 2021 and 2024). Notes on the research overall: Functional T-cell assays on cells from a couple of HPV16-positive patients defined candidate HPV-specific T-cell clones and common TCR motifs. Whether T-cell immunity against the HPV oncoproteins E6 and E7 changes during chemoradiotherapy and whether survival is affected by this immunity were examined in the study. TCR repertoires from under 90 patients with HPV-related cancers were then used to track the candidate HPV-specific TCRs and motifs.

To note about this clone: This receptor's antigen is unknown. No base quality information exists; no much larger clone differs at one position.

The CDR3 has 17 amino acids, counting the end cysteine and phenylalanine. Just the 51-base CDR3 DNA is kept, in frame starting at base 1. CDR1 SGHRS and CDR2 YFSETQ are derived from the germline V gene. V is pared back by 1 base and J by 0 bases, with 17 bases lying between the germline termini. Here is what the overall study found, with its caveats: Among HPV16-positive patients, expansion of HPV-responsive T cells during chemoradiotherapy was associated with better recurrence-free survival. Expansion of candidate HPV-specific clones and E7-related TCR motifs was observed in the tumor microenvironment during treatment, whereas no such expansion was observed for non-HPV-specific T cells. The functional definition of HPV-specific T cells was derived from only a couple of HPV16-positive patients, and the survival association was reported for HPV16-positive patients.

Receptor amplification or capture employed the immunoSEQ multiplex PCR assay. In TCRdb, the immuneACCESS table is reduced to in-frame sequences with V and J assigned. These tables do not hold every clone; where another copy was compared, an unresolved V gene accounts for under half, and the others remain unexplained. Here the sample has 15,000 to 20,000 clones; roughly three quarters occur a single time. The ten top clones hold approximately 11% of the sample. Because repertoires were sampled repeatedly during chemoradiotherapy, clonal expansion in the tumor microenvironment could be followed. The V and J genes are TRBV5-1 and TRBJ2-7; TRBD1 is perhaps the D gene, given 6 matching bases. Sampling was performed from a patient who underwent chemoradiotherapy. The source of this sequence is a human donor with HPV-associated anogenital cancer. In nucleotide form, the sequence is TGCGCCAGCAGCTTGTTGGGGGCTTTAGGATTCTCCTACGAGCAGTACTTC. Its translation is CASSLLGALGFSYEQYF.